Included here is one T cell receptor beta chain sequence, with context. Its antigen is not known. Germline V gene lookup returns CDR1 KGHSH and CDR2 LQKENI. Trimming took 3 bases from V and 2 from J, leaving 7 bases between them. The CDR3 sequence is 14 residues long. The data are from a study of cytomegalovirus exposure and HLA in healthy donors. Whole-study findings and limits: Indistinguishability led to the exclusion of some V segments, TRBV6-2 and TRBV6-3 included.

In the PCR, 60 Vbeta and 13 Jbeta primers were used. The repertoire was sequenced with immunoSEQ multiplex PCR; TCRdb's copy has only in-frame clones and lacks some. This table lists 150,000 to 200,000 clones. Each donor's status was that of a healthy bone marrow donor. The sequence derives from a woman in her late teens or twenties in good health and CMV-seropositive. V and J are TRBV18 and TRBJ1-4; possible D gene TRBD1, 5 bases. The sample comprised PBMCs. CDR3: CASSPTETNEKLFF. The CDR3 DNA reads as TGTGCCAGCTCACCGACAGAGACTAATGAAAAACTGTTTTTT. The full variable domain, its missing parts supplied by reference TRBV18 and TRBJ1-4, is NAGVMQNPRHLVRRRGQEARLRCSPMKGHSHVYWYRQLPEEGLKFMVYLQKENIIDESGMPKERFSAEFPKEGPSILRIQQVVRGDSAAYFCASSPTETNEKLFFGSGTQLSVL.